The rows below give T cell receptor beta chains drawn from one sample of a study of radiotherapy plus CTLA-4 blockade in lung cancer. Assay used: immunoSEQ multiplex PCR; TCRdb lists only in-frame clones, some missing. The repertoire holds 20,000 to 25,000 clones, with 73% as singletons. Sequencing was performed on peripheral blood, taken from a patient treated with radiotherapy plus ipilimumab. The source of these receptors is a human donor with non-small cell lung cancer who had stable disease on radiotherapy plus ipilimumab. Both conserved end residues are part of each CDR3. D genes are given only for firm matches. Clone size is not always given. Where it is, it says once, few, many or a class for expanded clones.

d_gene: -; j_gene: TRBJ1-6; v_gene: TRBV4-2; abundance: -; CDR3nt: TGTGCCAGCAGCCAAAGGGGGGGTGACAATTCACCCCTCCACTTT; CDR3aa: CASSQRGGDNSPLHF
d_gene: TRBD1; j_gene: TRBJ1-5; v_gene: TRBV4-1; abundance: -; CDR3nt: TGCGCCAGCAGCCAAGGGACAGGGCTACAGCCCCAGCATTTT; CDR3aa: CASSQGTGLQPQHF
d_gene: TRBD2; j_gene: TRBJ2-3; v_gene: TRBV27; abundance: -; CDR3nt: TGTGCCAGCAGTTCGAGACCGGGACTAGCGTACACAGATACGCAGTATTTT; CDR3aa: CASSSRPGLAYTDTQYF
d_gene: -; j_gene: TRBJ2-3; v_gene: TRBV11-3; abundance: -; CDR3nt: TGTGCCAGCAGCTTAGGGAGTGGCACAGATACGCAGTATTTT; CDR3aa: CASSLGSGTDTQYF
d_gene: TRBD1; j_gene: TRBJ2-2; v_gene: TRBV5-1; abundance: -; CDR3nt: TGCGCCAGCAGCCCGGGACAGGGGCGTAGCGGGGAGCTGTTTTTT; CDR3aa: CASSPGQGRSGELFF
d_gene: TRBD2; j_gene: TRBJ2-3; v_gene: TRBV5-1; abundance: -; CDR3nt: TGCGCCAGCAGCCCGGGACTAGTAGGGGCGGATACGCAGTATTTT; CDR3aa: CASSPGLVGADTQYF
d_gene: -; j_gene: TRBJ2-7; v_gene: TRBV7-9; abundance: -; CDR3nt: TGTGCCAGCAGCTTGCAGCCCGTACGCTCCTACGAGCAGTACTTC; CDR3aa: CASSLQPVRSYEQYF
d_gene: TRBD1; j_gene: TRBJ2-7; v_gene: TRBV7-9; abundance: -; CDR3nt: TGTGCCAGCAGCTTAGCGCAGGGACAGGGGGGCGAGCAGTACTTC; CDR3aa: CASSLAQGQGGEQYF
d_gene: -; j_gene: TRBJ1-4; v_gene: TRBV29-1; abundance: -; CDR3nt: TGCAGCGTTGCCCTACTTGGGGAAAAACTGTTTTTT; CDR3aa: CSVALLGEKLFF
d_gene: -; j_gene: TRBJ1-3; v_gene: TRBV6-5; abundance: medium-sized; CDR3nt: TGTGCCAGCAGTTATAGGGGCTACTCTGGAAACACCATATATTTT; CDR3aa: CASSYRGYSGNTIYF
d_gene: TRBD1; j_gene: TRBJ2-7; v_gene: TRBV7-2; abundance: medium-sized; CDR3nt: TGTGCCAGCAGCCAGGGACAGGGGGCGGTCTACGAGCAGTACTTC; CDR3aa: CASSQGQGAVYEQYF
d_gene: TRBD1; j_gene: TRBJ2-3; v_gene: TRBV25-1; abundance: -; CDR3nt: TGTGCCAGCGGACAGGGATCGTTCACAGATACGCAGTATTTT; CDR3aa: CASGQGSFTDTQYF
d_gene: -; j_gene: TRBJ2-7; v_gene: TRBV6-1; abundance: -; CDR3nt: TGTGCCAGCAGTGCGCGACGGGGGATCAACTACGAGCAGTACTTC; CDR3aa: CASSARRGINYEQYF
d_gene: TRBD2; j_gene: TRBJ2-1; v_gene: TRBV5-1; abundance: -; CDR3nt: TGCGCCAGCAGCGCTAGACTAGCGGGGTACAATGAGCAGTTCTTC; CDR3aa: CASSARLAGYNEQFF
d_gene: -; j_gene: TRBJ2-1; v_gene: TRBV5-4; abundance: -; CDR3nt: TGTGCCAGCAGCCTGGACCTTACAGGGTTTGACAATGAGCAGTTCTTC; CDR3aa: CASSLDLTGFDNEQFF
d_gene: -; j_gene: TRBJ2-5; v_gene: TRBV19; abundance: -; CDR3nt: TGTGCCAGTAGTGAGACTAGTCGTGAGACCCAGTACTTC; CDR3aa: CASSETSRETQYF
d_gene: TRBD2; j_gene: TRBJ2-7; v_gene: TRBV7-2; abundance: medium-sized; CDR3nt: TGTGCCAGCAGCTTAACGCTAGCGGGAGTACGGGCCGAGCAGTACTTC; CDR3aa: CASSLTLAGVRAEQYF
d_gene: -; j_gene: TRBJ2-7; v_gene: TRBV7-9; abundance: -; CDR3nt: TGTGCCAGCAGCCTGACTACAGGCTACGAGCAGTACTTC; CDR3aa: CASSLTTGYEQYF
d_gene: -; j_gene: TRBJ2-5; v_gene: TRBV27; abundance: -; CDR3nt: TGTGCCAGCAGAGACACAGGGAAGGTCGAAGAGACCCAGTACTTC; CDR3aa: CASRDTGKVEETQYF
d_gene: -; j_gene: TRBJ2-1; v_gene: TRBV27; abundance: few; CDR3nt: TGTGCCAGCAGAACGACTAGTACTTATGGTGAGCAGTTCTTC; CDR3aa: CASRTTSTYGEQFF
d_gene: TRBD2; j_gene: TRBJ2-7; v_gene: TRBV10-3; abundance: few; CDR3nt: TGTGCCATCAGTGAGCCCTCAATACTAAAGCGGGGGCCCCTGGCCTCCTACGAGCAGTACTTC; CDR3aa: CAISEPSILKRGPLASYEQYF
d_gene: TRBD2; j_gene: TRBJ2-7; v_gene: TRBV14; abundance: few; CDR3nt: TGTGCCAGCAGCCAAACCAGAGGGCTAGCGGGAGCGAGCGAGCAGTACTTC; CDR3aa: CASSQTRGLAGASEQYF
d_gene: TRBD1; j_gene: TRBJ2-7; v_gene: TRBV14; abundance: -; CDR3nt: TGTGCCAGCAGCCAAGAGCCGGGACAGAGACCCTACGAGCAGTACTTC; CDR3aa: CASSQEPGQRPYEQYF
d_gene: -; j_gene: TRBJ2-2; v_gene: TRBV7-2; abundance: -; CDR3nt: TGTGCCAGCAGCTTAGAGGGCAGCTCGAACACCGGGGAGCTGTTTTTT; CDR3aa: CASSLEGSSNTGELFF
d_gene: -; j_gene: TRBJ2-3; v_gene: TRBV5-6; abundance: -; CDR3nt: TGTGCCAGCAGCTTGTACGGCGGGAGCACAGATACGCAGTATTTT; CDR3aa: CASSLYGGSTDTQYF
d_gene: TRBD1; j_gene: TRBJ1-2; v_gene: TRBV5-1; abundance: -; CDR3nt: TGCGCCAGCAGCTCTGGGACAGGGCGGAACTATGGCTACACCTTC; CDR3aa: CASSSGTGRNYGYTF
d_gene: -; j_gene: TRBJ2-1; v_gene: TRBV5-6; abundance: -; CDR3nt: TGTGCCAGCAGCGGGCAGTACAATGAGCAGTTCTTC; CDR3aa: CASSGQYNEQFF
d_gene: TRBD1; j_gene: TRBJ2-4; v_gene: TRBV7-2; abundance: -; CDR3nt: TGTGCCAGCAGCCTGCTACAGGGGGCCAAAAACATTCAGTACTTC; CDR3aa: CASSLLQGAKNIQYF
d_gene: -; j_gene: TRBJ2-1; v_gene: TRBV9; abundance: -; CDR3nt: TGTGCCAGCAGCGATCAGTTGTACAATGAGCAGTTCTTC; CDR3aa: CASSDQLYNEQFF
d_gene: -; j_gene: TRBJ1-1; v_gene: TRBV6-6; abundance: -; CDR3nt: TGTGCCAGCAGCCATCCGGCGGGCAGCGAAGCTTTCTTT; CDR3aa: CASSHPAGSEAFF
d_gene: TRBD1; j_gene: TRBJ1-1; v_gene: TRBV18; abundance: -; CDR3nt: TGTGCCAGCTCACAAGGACAGGGGGCTGAAGCTTTCTTT; CDR3aa: CASSQGQGAEAFF
d_gene: -; j_gene: TRBJ2-2; v_gene: TRBV7-2; abundance: -; CDR3nt: TGTGCCAGCAGCTTCCAAGGGACGGGAACCGCGAACACCGGGGAGCTGTTTTTT; CDR3aa: CASSFQGTGTANTGELFF
d_gene: TRBD1; j_gene: TRBJ2-2; v_gene: TRBV7-9; abundance: few; CDR3nt: TGTGCCAGCTTTAGGACAGGGGACACCGGGGAGCTGTTTTTT; CDR3aa: CASFRTGDTGELFF
d_gene: -; j_gene: TRBJ2-5; v_gene: TRBV9; abundance: -; CDR3nt: TGTGCCAGCAGCCTCCTCAGTGGGGAGACCCAGTACTTC; CDR3aa: CASSLLSGETQYF
d_gene: -; j_gene: TRBJ2-7; v_gene: TRBV9; abundance: -; CDR3nt: TGTGCCAGCAGCGGGGGGGCTAGCGAGAACTACGAGCAGTACTTC; CDR3aa: CASSGGASENYEQYF
d_gene: -; j_gene: TRBJ2-7; v_gene: TRBV14; abundance: -; CDR3nt: TGTGCCAGCAGCCAAGGAGGAGGGCAGTACTTC; CDR3aa: CASSQGGGQYF
d_gene: -; j_gene: TRBJ1-5; v_gene: TRBV19; abundance: few; CDR3nt: TGTGCCAGTAGTAATCATTGGGCATTGGACAGCCAGCCCCAGCATTTT; CDR3aa: CASSNHWALDSQPQHF
d_gene: -; j_gene: TRBJ1-1; v_gene: TRBV5-1; abundance: -; CDR3nt: TGCGCCAGCAGCTTGGGGTCAGGGAAAGCTTTCTTT; CDR3aa: CASSLGSGKAFF